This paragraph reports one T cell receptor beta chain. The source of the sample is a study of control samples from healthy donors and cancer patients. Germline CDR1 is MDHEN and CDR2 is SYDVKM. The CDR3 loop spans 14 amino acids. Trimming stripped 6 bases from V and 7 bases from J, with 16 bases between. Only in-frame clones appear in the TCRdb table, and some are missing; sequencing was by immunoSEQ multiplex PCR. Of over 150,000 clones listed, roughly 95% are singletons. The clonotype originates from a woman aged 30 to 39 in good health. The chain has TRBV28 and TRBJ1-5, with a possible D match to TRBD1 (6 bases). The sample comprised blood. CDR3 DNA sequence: TGTGCCAGCAGCCTTACAGGGTCACGACAGCCCCAGCATTTT. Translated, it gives CASSLTGSRQPQHF.